The clone carrying this T cell receptor beta chain was detected a few times. The data are from a study of cytomegalovirus exposure and HLA in healthy donors. The PCR ran on 60 Vbeta and 13 Jbeta primers. TCRdb's table, derived via immunoSEQ multiplex PCR, lists solely in-frame clones and lacks some. The sample consists of 95,000 to 150,000 clones, roughly a tenth of them appearing once. In germline, CDR1 is SGHTA, CDR2 FQGTGA. The length of the CDR3 is 13 residues. V was clipped by 4 bases and J by 8 bases, with 14 bases between them. Sequencing was done on a sample of PBMCs. The receptor's source is a woman between 18 and 29 years old in good health and CMV-seropositive. The V and J genes are TRBV7-3 and TRBJ1-2, with D possibly being TRBD1 (6 bases). Here the CDR3 DNA reads TGTGCCAGCAGCTGGGGGCCGGGAGGCGGCTACACCTTC. Residues: CASSWGPGGGYTF.